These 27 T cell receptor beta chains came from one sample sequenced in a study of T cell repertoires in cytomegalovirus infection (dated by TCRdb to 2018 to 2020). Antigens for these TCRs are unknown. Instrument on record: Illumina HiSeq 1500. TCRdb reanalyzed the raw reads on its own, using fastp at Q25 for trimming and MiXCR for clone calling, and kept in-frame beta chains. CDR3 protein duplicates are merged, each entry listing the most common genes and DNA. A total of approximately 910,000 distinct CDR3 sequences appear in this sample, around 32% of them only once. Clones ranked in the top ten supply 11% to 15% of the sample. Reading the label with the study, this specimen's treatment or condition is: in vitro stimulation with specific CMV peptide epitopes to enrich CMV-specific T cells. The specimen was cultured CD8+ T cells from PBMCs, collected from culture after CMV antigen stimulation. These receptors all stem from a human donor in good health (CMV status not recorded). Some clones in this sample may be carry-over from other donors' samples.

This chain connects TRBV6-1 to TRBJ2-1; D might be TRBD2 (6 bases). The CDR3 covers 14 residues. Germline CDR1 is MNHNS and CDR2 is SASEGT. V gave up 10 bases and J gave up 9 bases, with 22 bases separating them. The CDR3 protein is CATIDAGSGVEQFF. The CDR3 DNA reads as TGTGCCACCATCGATGCGGGGTCTGGGGTTGAGCAGTTCTTC.

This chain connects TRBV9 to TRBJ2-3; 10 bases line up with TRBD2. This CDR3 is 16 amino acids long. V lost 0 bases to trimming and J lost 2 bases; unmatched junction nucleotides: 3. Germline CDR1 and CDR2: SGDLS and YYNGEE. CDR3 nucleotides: TGTGCCAGCAGCGTAGGGCTAGCGGGGGCCACAGATACGCAGTATTTT. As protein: CASSVGLAGATDTQYF.

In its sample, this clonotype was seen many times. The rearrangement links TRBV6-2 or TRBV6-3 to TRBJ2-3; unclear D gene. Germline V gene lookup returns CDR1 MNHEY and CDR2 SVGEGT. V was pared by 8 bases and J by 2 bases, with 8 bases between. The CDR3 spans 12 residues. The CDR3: CASLENTDTQYF. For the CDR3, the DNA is TGTGCCAGCCTTGAGAACACAGATACGCAGTATTTT.

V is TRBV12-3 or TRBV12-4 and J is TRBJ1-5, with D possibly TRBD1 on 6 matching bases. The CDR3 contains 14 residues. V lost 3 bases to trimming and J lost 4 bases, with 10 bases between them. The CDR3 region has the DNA TGTGCCAGCAGTTTGGGGGCTCATAATCAGCCCCAGCATTTT. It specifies CASSLGAHNQPQHF.

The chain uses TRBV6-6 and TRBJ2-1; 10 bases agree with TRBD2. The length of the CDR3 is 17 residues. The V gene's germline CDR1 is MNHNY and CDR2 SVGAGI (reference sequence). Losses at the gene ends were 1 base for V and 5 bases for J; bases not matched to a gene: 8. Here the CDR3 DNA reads TGTGCCAGCAGTTACTTAAATCAGCTAGCGGGGGACAATGAGCAGTTCTTC. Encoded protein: CASSYLNQLAGDNEQFF.

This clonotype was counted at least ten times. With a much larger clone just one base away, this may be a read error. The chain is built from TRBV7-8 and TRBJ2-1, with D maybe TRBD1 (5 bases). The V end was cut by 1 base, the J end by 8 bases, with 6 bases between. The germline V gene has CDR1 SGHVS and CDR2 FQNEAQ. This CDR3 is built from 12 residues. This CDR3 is CASSLVGHEQFF. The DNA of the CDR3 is TGTGCCAGCAGCTTAGTGGGGCATGAGCAGTTCTTC. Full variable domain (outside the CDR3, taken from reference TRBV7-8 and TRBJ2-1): GAGVSQSPRYKVAKRGQDVALRCDPISGHVSLFWYQQALGQGPEFLTYFQNEAQLDKSGLPSDRFFAERPEGSVSTLKIQRTQQEDSAVYLCASSLVGHEQFFGPGTRLTVL.

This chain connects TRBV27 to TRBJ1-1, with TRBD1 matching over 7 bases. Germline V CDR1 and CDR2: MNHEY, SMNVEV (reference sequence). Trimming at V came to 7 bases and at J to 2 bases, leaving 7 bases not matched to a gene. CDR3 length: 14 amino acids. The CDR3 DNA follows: TGTGCCAGCACCCCACAGGGGTTAAACACTGAAGCTTTCTTT. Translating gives CASTPQGLNTEAFF.

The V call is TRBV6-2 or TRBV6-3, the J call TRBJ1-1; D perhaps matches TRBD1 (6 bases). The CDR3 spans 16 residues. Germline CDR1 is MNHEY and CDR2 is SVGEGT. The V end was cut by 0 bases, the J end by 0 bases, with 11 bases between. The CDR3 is CASSYSPGQMNTEAFF. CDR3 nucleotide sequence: TGTGCCAGCAGTTACTCCCCGGGACAAATGAACACTGAAGCTTTCTTT.

This CDR3 reads CSVAGTGEPDQPQHF. Here the CDR3 DNA reads TGCAGCGTTGCCGGGACAGGGGAACCGGATCAGCCCCAGCATTTT. The genes are TRBV29-1 and TRBJ1-5; 10 nucleotides align to TRBD1. The CDR3 has 15 residues. Trimming removed 4 bases from V and 5 bases from J; junction bases left unmatched: 8. Per the germline V gene, CDR1 is SQVTM and CDR2 is ANQGSEA. Variable domain in full (rest from reference TRBV29-1 and TRBJ1-5): SAVISQKPSRDICQRGTSLTIQCQVDSQVTMMFWYRQQPGQSLTLIATANQGSEATYESGFVIDKFPISRPNLTFSTLTVSNMSPEDSSIYLCSVAGTGEPDQPQHFGDGTRLSIL.

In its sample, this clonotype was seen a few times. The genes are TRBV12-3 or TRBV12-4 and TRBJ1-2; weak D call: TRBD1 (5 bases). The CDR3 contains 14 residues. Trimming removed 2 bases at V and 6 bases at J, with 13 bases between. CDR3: CASSLYEGFDGYTF. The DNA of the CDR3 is TGTGCCAGCAGTTTATATGAGGGGTTCGATGGCTACACCTTC.

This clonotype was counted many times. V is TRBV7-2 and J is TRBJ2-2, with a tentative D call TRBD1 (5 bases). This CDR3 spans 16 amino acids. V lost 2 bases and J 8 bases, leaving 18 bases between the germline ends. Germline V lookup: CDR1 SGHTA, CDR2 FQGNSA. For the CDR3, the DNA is TGTGCCAGCAGCTTACCCCCAGGGAAACTGAGTGGGGAGCTGTTTTTT. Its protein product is CASSLPPGKLSGELFF. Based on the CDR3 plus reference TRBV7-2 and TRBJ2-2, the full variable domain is GAGVSQSPSNKVTEKGKDVELRCDPISGHTALYWYRQSLGQGLEFLIYFQGNSAPDKSGLPSDRFSAERTGGSVSTLTIQRTQQEDSAVYLCASSLPPGKLSGELFFGEGSRLTVL.

The CDR3 sequence is CASSLVGSSDTIYF. CDR3 bases: TGTGCCAGCAGTTTGGTGGGGTCTAGTGACACCATATATTTT. The chain employs TRBV12-3 or TRBV12-4 and TRBJ1-3; D gene ambiguous. Trimming cost V 3 bases and J 8 bases, with 14 bases left between them. The CDR3 contains 14 residues.

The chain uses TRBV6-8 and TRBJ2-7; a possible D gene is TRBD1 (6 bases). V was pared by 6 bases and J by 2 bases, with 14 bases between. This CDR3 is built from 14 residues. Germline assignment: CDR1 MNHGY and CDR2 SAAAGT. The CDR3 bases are TGTGCCAGCAGCATTGGACAGTTTCCCTACGAGCAGTACTTC. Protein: CASSIGQFPYEQYF.

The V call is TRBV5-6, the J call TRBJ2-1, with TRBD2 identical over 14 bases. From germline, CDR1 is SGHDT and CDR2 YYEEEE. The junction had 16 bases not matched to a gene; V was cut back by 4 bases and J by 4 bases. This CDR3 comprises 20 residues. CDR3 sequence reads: CASSHLGLAGGPGVYNEQFF. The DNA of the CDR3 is TGTGCCAGCAGCCACCTAGGACTAGCGGGGGGCCCCGGCGTTTACAATGAGCAGTTCTTC.

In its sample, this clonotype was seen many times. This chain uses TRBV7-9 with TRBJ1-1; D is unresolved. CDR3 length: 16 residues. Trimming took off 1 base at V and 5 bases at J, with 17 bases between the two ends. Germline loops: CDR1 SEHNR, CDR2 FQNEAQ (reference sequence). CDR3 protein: CASSLVGWGVGTEAFF. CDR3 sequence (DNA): TGTGCCAGCAGCTTAGTTGGTTGGGGAGTAGGGACTGAAGCTTTCTTT.

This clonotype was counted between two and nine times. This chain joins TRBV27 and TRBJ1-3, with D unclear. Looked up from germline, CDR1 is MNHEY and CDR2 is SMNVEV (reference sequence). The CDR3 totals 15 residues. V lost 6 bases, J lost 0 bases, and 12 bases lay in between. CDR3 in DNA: TGTGCCAGCAGCGCCAGACTATTCTCTGGAAACACCATATATTTT. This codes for CASSARLFSGNTIYF.

The CDR3 bases are TGTGCCAGCAGTCCTAGCGGGGGGGCCTCCAATGAGCAGTTCTTC. Protein: CASSPSGGASNEQFF. The chain employs TRBV12-3 or TRBV12-4 and TRBJ2-1; 12 nucleotides line up with TRBD2. V lost 5 bases and J lost 6; bases outside the gene matches: 5. The CDR3 sequence is 15 residues long.

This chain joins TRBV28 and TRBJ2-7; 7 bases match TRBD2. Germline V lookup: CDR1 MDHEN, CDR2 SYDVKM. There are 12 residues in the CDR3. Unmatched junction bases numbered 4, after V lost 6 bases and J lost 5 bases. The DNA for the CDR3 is TGTGCCAGCAGCCCCGCGGGGGACGAGCAGTACGTC. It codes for CASSPAGDEQYV.

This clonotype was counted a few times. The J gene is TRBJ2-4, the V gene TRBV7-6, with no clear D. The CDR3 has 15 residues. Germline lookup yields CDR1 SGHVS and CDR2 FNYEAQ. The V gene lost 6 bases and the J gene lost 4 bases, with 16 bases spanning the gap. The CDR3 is CASSHPLGPKNIQYF. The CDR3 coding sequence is TGTGCCAGCAGTCATCCCCTAGGACCAAAAAACATTCAGTACTTC.

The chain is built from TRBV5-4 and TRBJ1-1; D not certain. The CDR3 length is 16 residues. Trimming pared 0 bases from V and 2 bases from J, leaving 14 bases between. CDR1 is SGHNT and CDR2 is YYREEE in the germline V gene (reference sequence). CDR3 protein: CASSLDLRGGNTEAFF. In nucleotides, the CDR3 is TGTGCCAGCAGCTTGGACCTCCGCGGCGGCAACACTGAAGCTTTCTTT. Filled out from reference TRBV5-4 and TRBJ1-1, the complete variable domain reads ETGVTQSPTHLIKTRGQQVTLRCSSQSGHNTVSWYQQALGQGPQFIFQYYREEENGRGNFPPRFSGLQFPNYSSELNVNALELDDSALYLCASSLDLRGGNTEAFFGQGTRLTVV.

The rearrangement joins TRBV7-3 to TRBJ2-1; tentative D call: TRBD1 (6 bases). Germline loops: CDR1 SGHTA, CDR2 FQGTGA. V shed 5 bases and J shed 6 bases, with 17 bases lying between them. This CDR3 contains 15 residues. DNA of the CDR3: TGTGCCAGCAGCCTATCGACAGGAGTTGGCAATGAGCAGTTCTTC. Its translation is CASSLSTGVGNEQFF.

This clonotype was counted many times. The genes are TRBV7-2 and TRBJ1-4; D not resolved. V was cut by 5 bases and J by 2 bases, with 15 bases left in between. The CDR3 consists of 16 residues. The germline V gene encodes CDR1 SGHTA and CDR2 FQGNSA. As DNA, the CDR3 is TGTGCCAGCAGCCGAGACTGGGCAGCGACTAATGAAAAACTGTTTTTT. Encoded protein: CASSRDWAATNEKLFF. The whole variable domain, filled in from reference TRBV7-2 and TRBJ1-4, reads GAGVSQSPSNKVTEKGKDVELRCDPISGHTALYWYRQSLGQGLEFLIYFQGNSAPDKSGLPSDRFSAERTGGSVSTLTIQRTQQEDSAVYLCASSRDWAATNEKLFFGSGTQLSVL.

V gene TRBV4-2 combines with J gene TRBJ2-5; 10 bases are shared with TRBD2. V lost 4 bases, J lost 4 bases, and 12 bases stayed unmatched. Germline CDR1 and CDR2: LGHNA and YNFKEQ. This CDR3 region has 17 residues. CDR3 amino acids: CASSPGGLAGETETQYF. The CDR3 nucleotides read TGTGCCAGCAGCCCCGGGGGCCTAGCGGGGGAGACAGAGACCCAGTACTTC.

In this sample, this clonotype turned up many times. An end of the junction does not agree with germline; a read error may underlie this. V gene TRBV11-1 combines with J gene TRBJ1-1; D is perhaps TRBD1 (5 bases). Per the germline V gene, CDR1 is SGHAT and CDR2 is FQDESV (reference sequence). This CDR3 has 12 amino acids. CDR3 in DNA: TGTGCCAGCAGCCTTCTGGGCAGGGAAGGTTTCTTT. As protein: CASSLLGREGFF. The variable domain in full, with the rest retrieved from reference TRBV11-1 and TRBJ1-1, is EAEVAQSPRYKITEKSQAVAFWCDPISGHATLYWYRQILGQGPELLVQFQDESVVDDSQLPKDRFSAERLKGVDSTLKIQPAELGDSAMYLCASSLLGREGFFGQGTRLTVV.

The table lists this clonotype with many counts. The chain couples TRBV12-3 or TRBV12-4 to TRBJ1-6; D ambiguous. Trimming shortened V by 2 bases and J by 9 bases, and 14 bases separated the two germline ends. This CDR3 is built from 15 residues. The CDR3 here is CASSLFRSVGSPLHF. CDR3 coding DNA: TGTGCCAGCAGTTTATTTCGGTCCGTAGGTTCACCCCTCCACTTT.

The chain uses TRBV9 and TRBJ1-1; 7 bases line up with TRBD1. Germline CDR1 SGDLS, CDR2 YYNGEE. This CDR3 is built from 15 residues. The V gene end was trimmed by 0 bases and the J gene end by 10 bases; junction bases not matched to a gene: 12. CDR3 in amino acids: CASSVDLGRGRGAFF. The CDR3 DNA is TGTGCCAGCAGCGTAGATCTCGGAAGGGGGCGGGGAGCTTTCTTT.

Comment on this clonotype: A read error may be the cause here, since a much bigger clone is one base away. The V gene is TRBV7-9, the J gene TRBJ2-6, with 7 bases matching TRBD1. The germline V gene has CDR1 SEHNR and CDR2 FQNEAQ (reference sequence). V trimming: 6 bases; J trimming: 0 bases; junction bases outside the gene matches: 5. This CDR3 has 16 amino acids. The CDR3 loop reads CASSQGQHSGANVLTF. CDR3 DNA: TGTGCCAGCAGTCAGGGACAGCACTCTGGGGCCAACGTCCTGACTTTC.